The 20 T cell receptor beta chains in this list originate from one sample, sequenced in a study of control samples from healthy donors and cancer patients (dated by TCRdb to about 2020). Libraries were prepared through the immunoSEQ multiplex PCR assay. As stored in TCRdb, this immuneACCESS dataset retains in-frame rearrangements with V and J assigned. A fraction of the clones does not appear; measured against another copy, unresolved V genes explain less than half of the discrepancy, and the remainder lacks a known reason. Across this sample there are about 160,000 clones, with around 90% seen only once. Of the sample, about 12% falls within the top ten clones. The sequenced sample consisted of blood. The receptors shown here come from a man aged 25-45 years in good health.

The chain combines TRBV29-1 with TRBJ2-7, with 9 bases identical to TRBD2. V shed 4 bases and J 2 bases; nucleotides not matched to a gene: 3. The CDR3 is 13 amino acids. CDR1 SQVTM and CDR2 ANQGSEA come from the germline V gene. The CDR3: CSVGSGSTYEQYF. DNA for the CDR3: TGCAGCGTTGGTAGCGGGAGCACCTACGAGCAGTACTTC.

The rearrangement uses TRBV11-2 and TRBJ2-7; the D gene is possibly TRBD1 (5 bases). The V end lost 5 bases, the J end lost 0 bases, and 8 bases lay between the germline ends. Germline CDR1 and CDR2: SGHAT and FQNNGV. CDR3 length: 13 residues. Written as DNA, the CDR3 is TGTGCCAGCAGCCATGACAGCTCCTACGAGCAGTACTTC. Translated, it gives CASSHDSSYEQYF.

The rearrangement joins TRBV12-3 or TRBV12-4 to TRBJ2-7, with no clear D. This CDR3 region has 13 residues. Trimming took off 3 bases at V and 2 bases at J, with 8 bases between the two ends. The CDR3 here is CASSFGWAYEQYF. Written as DNA, the CDR3 is TGTGCCAGCAGTTTTGGATGGGCCTACGAGCAGTACTTC.

V is TRBV3-1 (or the pseudogene TRBV3-2) and J is TRBJ1-1; TRBD1 agrees at 10 bases. This CDR3 comprises 13 residues. Germline CDR1 reads LGHDT; CDR2 reads YNNKEL (reference sequence). Trimming cost V 8 bases and J 10 bases; bases outside gene matches: 10. CDR3 amino acids: CASGLGQGGTAFF. The CDR3 nucleotides are TGTGCCAGCGGCCTCGGACAGGGGGGAACAGCTTTCTTT.

J is TRBJ2-1 and V is TRBV19; TRBD2 might be the D (5 bases). V was shortened by 1 base and J by 5 bases, with 15 bases between the two germline ends. Germline V lookup: CDR1 LNHDA, CDR2 SQIVND (reference sequence). The CDR3 sequence is 16 residues long. The CDR3 bases are TGTGCCAGTAGTATAGGGTTCGAGGACTTGCACAATGAGCAGTTCTTC. Amino acids: CASSIGFEDLHNEQFF.

This clone was seen a few times. The chain is built from TRBV5-8 and TRBJ1-3, with D possibly matching TRBD1 (5 bases). The ends were cut back, 4 bases at V and 4 bases at J, with 9 bases in the middle. The CDR3 has 13 residues. From germline, CDR1 is SGHTS and CDR2 YDEGEE. The DNA of the CDR3 is TGTGCCAGCAGCCAGGGACTAGGAAACACCATATATTTT. Translated, it gives CASSQGLGNTIYF.

The V gene is TRBV7-9, the J gene TRBJ2-4, with TRBD2 matching over 7 bases. J lost 6 bases, V lost 3 bases, and 8 bases had no gene match. This CDR3 comprises 15 residues. Germline CDR1 reads SEHNR; CDR2 reads FQNEAQ (reference sequence). CDR3 loop: CASSLSSGLLNIQYF. The CDR3 DNA follows: TGTGCCAGCAGCTTGTCTTCGGGACTACTAAACATTCAGTACTTC.

The chain is built from TRBV10-3 and TRBJ1-5; tentative D call: TRBD1 (6 bases). Germline V gene sequence: CDR1 ENHRY, CDR2 SYGVKD. The CDR3 spans 14 residues. Trimming pared 3 bases from V and 3 bases from J, leaving 9 bases between. The CDR3 protein is CAISEGGPNQPQHF. DNA of the CDR3: TGTGCCATCAGTGAAGGGGGGCCCAATCAGCCCCAGCATTTT.

This sequence joins TRBV7-9 and TRBJ1-1; the match to TRBD1 covers 12 bases. The CDR3 length is 15 residues. Germline loops: CDR1 SEHNR, CDR2 FQNEAQ (reference sequence). V was pared by 5 bases and J by 5 bases, with 6 bases of the junction left unmatched. DNA of the CDR3: TGTGCCAGCAGCCCGGGACAGGGGGCGGGTACTGAAGCTTTCTTT. This gives the protein CASSPGQGAGTEAFF.

CDR3 region: CASSLGGRPDRDIQYF. The CDR3 nucleotides read TGCGCCAGCAGCTTGGGGGGACGGCCGGACCGGGACATTCAGTACTTC. V is TRBV5-1 and J is TRBJ2-4; the D call may be TRBD1 or TRBD2 (5 bases each). CDR1 and CDR2 (germline): SGHRS, YFSETQ. The CDR3 covers 16 residues. V was clipped by 0 bases and J by 8 bases, with 18 bases between them.

This chain joins TRBV5-1 and TRBJ2-5; 9 positions match TRBD2. The V and J ends lost 2 bases and 3 bases, in that order; junction bases with no gene match: 2. The CDR3 has 14 residues. The germline gives CDR1 SGHRS, CDR2 YFSETQ. The CDR3: CASSFSGGEETQYF. CDR3 nucleotides: TGCGCCAGCAGCTTTAGCGGGGGTGAAGAGACCCAGTACTTC.

This chain uses TRBV6-5 with TRBJ1-1; a possible D gene is TRBD1 (5 bases). V was pared by 5 bases and J by 8 bases, with 12 bases between. Germline V gene sequence: CDR1 MNHEY, CDR2 SVGAGI. The CDR3 contains 12 residues. The CDR3 protein is CASSPGAAEAFF. The CDR3 region has the DNA TGTGCCAGCAGTCCTGGGGCGGCGGAAGCTTTCTTT.

This sequence joins TRBV6-2 or TRBV6-3 and TRBJ1-5; 7 bases are shared with TRBD1. V was clipped by 6 bases and J by 0 bases; unmatched bases: 14. This CDR3 has 18 residues. Germline assignment: CDR1 MNHEY and CDR2 SVGEGT. Written as DNA, the CDR3 is TGTGCCAGCAGCCAGGACAGGTCTTGGGGGGATAGCAATCAGCCCCAGCATTTT. Its translation is CASSQDRSWGDSNQPQHF.

This chain uses TRBV5-4 with TRBJ1-1, with D possibly TRBD1 on 5 matching bases. Germline CDR1 reads SGHNT; CDR2 reads YYREEE (reference sequence). V gave up 0 bases and J gave up 5 bases, with 14 bases separating them. This CDR3 region has 15 residues. Here the CDR3 reads CASSLGGRGGTEAFF. Here the CDR3 DNA reads TGTGCCAGCAGCTTGGGGGGGAGAGGCGGGACTGAAGCTTTCTTT.

This rearrangement joins TRBV6-5 to TRBJ1-2; D possibly corresponds to TRBD1 (6 bases). This CDR3 contains 14 residues. Germline loops: CDR1 MNHEY, CDR2 SVGAGI. Trimming removed 5 bases from V and 2 bases from J, with 12 bases in between. The CDR3 sequence: CASSRLTGNYGYTF. In DNA, the CDR3 is TGTGCCAGCAGTCGACTGACAGGCAACTATGGCTACACCTTC.

The rearrangement links TRBV4-1 to TRBJ2-7; possible D gene TRBD1, 6 bases. Germline lookup yields CDR1 MGHRA and CDR2 YSYEKL. The length of the CDR3 is 17 residues. Between the trimmed V and J ends, which lost 0 bases and 2 bases, there was a span of 17 bases. The CDR3 sequence is CASSQELRTAYAYEQYF. DNA of the CDR3: TGCGCCAGCAGCCAAGAACTAAGGACAGCTTACGCCTACGAGCAGTACTTC.

The chain links TRBV4-2 to TRBJ2-2; D gene uncertain. This CDR3 has 14 amino acids. V was pared by 4 bases and J by 4 bases, with 10 bases between. Germline V CDR1 and CDR2: LGHNA, YNFKEQ. The CDR3 DNA sequence: TGTGCCAGCAGCCTAGCCTTAGCCACCGGGGAGCTGTTTTTT. As protein: CASSLALATGELFF.

This clone was observed a handful of times. The chain is built from TRBV2 and TRBJ2-3; 9 bases line up with TRBD2. CDR1 and CDR2 from the germline V gene are SNHLY and FYNNEI. The trim removed 5 bases at V and 0 bases at J, leaving 6 bases unmatched. This CDR3 is 16 amino acids long. CDR3 protein: CASSSPSGESTDTQYF. For the CDR3, the DNA is TGTGCCAGCAGTTCTCCTAGCGGGGAGAGCACAGATACGCAGTATTTT. Full variable domain (outside the CDR3, taken from reference TRBV2 and TRBJ2-3): EPEVTQTPSHQVTQMGQEVILRCVPISNHLYFYWYRQILGQKVEFLVSFYNNEISEKSEIFDDQFSVERPDGSNFTLKIRSTKLEDSAMYFCASSSPSGESTDTQYFGPGTRLTVL.

The chain carries TRBV6-1 and TRBJ1-4, with D unresolved. The CDR3 is 13 amino acids. Germline CDR1 is MNHNS and CDR2 is SASEGT. V was trimmed by 1 base and J by 8 bases, leaving 8 bases between them. The CDR3 sequence: CASSEDWVEKLFF. In DNA form, the CDR3 reads TGTGCCAGCAGTGAAGATTGGGTCGAAAAACTGTTTTTT.

The chain combines TRBV19 with TRBJ2-1; perhaps TRBD2 as D (8 bases). With 3 bases removed from V and 10 bases from J, the gap between germline ends came to 28 bases. This CDR3 comprises 18 residues. Germline-derived CDR1 and CDR2 are LNHDA and SQIVND (reference sequence). CDR3 bases: TGTGCCAGTAGTATCTCCCGGGACAGTCTTTTTAGCGGGGCCGAGCAGTTCTTC. Its protein is CASSISRDSLFSGAEQFF.